The source of this TCR beta chain is a study of cytomegalovirus exposure and HLA in healthy donors. The germline CDR1 and CDR2 sequences are SGHNT and YYREEE (reference sequence). The length of the CDR3 is 14 residues. V gave up 3 bases and J gave up 0 bases, with 9 bases separating them. Notes on the study in general: For most TCR sequences rarity was the rule, although some public TCRs occurred in many donors. Among TCR beta chains, those listed as cytomegalovirus-associated numbered about 160.

This clone was recorded only once. Its antigen is currently unknown. The protocol was immunoSEQ multiplex PCR, while the TCRdb copy is restricted to in-frame clones and leaves out a portion. The data contain roughly 98,000 clones, about 90% of them singletons. V gene TRBV5-4 combines with J gene TRBJ1-1; D call uncertain. This TCR derives from a man younger than 35 in good health and CMV-seropositive. The source material was PBMCs. The CDR3 bases are TGTGCCAGCAGCTCGTCAGTCATGAACACTGAAGCTTTCTTT. Translating it yields CASSSSVMNTEAFF. Variable domain in full (rest from reference TRBV5-4 and TRBJ1-1): ETGVTQSPTHLIKTRGQQVTLRCSSQSGHNTVSWYQQALGQGPQFIFQYYREEENGRGNFPPRFSGLQFPNYSSELNVNALELDDSALYLCASSSSVMNTEAFFGQGTRLTVV.